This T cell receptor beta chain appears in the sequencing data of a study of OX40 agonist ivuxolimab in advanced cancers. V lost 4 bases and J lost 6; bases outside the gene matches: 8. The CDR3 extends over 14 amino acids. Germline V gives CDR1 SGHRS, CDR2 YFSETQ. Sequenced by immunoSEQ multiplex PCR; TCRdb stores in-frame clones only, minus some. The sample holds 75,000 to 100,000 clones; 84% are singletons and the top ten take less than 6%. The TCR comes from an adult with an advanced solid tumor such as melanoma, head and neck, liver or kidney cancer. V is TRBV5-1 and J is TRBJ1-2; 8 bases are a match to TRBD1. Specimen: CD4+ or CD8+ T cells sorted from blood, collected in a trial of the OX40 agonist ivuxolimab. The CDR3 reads CASSIAQGQDGYTF. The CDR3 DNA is TGCGCCAGCAGCATTGCACAGGGACAGGATGGCTACACCTTC.